Listed below are T cell receptor beta chains from one sample, sequenced in a study of blood T cell repertoires in COVID-19. The assay was immunoSEQ multiplex PCR, and TCRdb's table has in-frame clones only and misses some. The table records some 400,000 clones, around 84% of them present only once. Sequencing input: peripheral blood. Every receptor here comes from a human donor in a cohort sampled during active COVID-19. Each CDR3 is given with its conserved first and last residue. D genes are given only for firm matches. Not every row has a clone size; where given, it reads once, few, many or a size class.

CDR3 protein | CDR3 DNA | J gene | D gene | V gene | clone size
CASSLWGTGYTQPQHF | TGTGCCAGCAGTTTATGGGGGACAGGGTACACCCAGCCCCAGCATTTT | TRBJ1-5 | TRBD1 | TRBV28 | .
CASSDRDRGGYTF | TGTGCCAGCAGCGACCGGGACAGGGGCGGCTACACCTTC | TRBJ1-2 | TRBD1 | TRBV5-6 | .
CATDPGTGHGYTF | TGTGCCACCGACCCCGGGACAGGGCATGGCTACACCTTC | TRBJ1-2 | TRBD1 | TRBV24-1 | .
CASSMKGANTEAFF | TGTGCCAGTAGTATGAAGGGGGCGAACACTGAAGCTTTCTTT | TRBJ1-1 | TRBD1 | TRBV19 | .
CASSFRGGSEQFF | TGTGCCAGCAGTTTCCGGGGGGGTTCGGAGCAGTTCTTC | TRBJ2-1 | TRBD2 | TRBV27 | .
CASDASGGKTEAFF | TGTGCCAGCGATGCCTCGGGAGGGAAGACTGAAGCTTTCTTT | TRBJ1-1 | . | TRBV6-6 | .
CATLSGDQPQHF | TGTGCCACTTTGTCGGGGGATCAGCCCCAGCATTTT | TRBJ1-5 | . | TRBV6-6 | .
CASSSVASRNYGYTF | TGTGCCAGCTCAAGCGTCGCTAGTAGAAACTATGGCTACACCTTC | TRBJ1-2 | . | TRBV18 | .
CASSTAPGGYTF | TGTGCCAGCAGTACGGCGCCAGGGGGCTACACCTTC | TRBJ1-2 | . | TRBV28 | .
CASSQQREGPETQYF | TGTGCCAGCAGCCAACAGCGGGAGGGCCCGGAGACCCAGTACTTC | TRBJ2-5 | TRBD2 | TRBV4-2 | .
CASSHIGNAGDYGYTF | TGCGCCAGCAGCCATATCGGGAACGCCGGGGACTATGGCTACACCTTC | TRBJ1-2 | . | TRBV4-1 | .
CASSITGTGMVVNTEAFF | TGTGCCAGCAGCATAACCGGGACAGGGATGGTCGTGAACACTGAAGCTTTCTTT | TRBJ1-1 | TRBD1 | TRBV7-8 | .
CASSALGGEGETQYF | TGTGCCAGCAGCGCCCTTGGCGGCGAGGGCGAGACCCAGTACTTC | TRBJ2-5 | . | TRBV11-1 | .
CASNRRANTGELFF | TGTGCCAGTAACCGCAGGGCGAACACCGGGGAGCTGTTTTTT | TRBJ2-2 | . | TRBV19 | .
CSASSRVGGSNEQFF | TGCAGTGCTAGTTCGAGAGTAGGAGGGAGCAATGAGCAGTTCTTC | TRBJ2-1 | . | TRBV20-1 | .
CASSPGLAGSNTYEQFF | TGTGCCAGCAGCCCCGGACTAGCGGGGTCGAATACCTATGAGCAGTTCTTC | TRBJ2-1 | TRBD2 | TRBV5-4 | .
CASSLSGGAAGANVLTF | TGTGCCAGCAGCTTAAGCGGGGGGGCCGCTGGGGCCAACGTCCTGACTTTC | TRBJ2-6 | TRBD2 | TRBV7-3 | .
CASSLEGTSGTSTDTQYF | TGTGCCAGCAGCTTGGAGGGGACTAGCGGGACTAGCACAGATACGCAGTATTTT | TRBJ2-3 | TRBD2 | TRBV5-6 | once
CASSLGWSGTRDTGELFF | TGCGCCAGCAGCTTGGGGTGGTCGGGGACTAGAGACACCGGGGAGCTGTTTTTT | TRBJ2-2 | TRBD2 | TRBV5-1 | few
CASSFSVNTEAFF | TGTGCCAGCAGCTTCTCTGTGAACACTGAAGCTTTCTTT | TRBJ1-1 | . | TRBV7-3 | .
CASSIGGGNTEAFF | TGTGCCAGTAGTATAGGGGGGGGGAACACTGAAGCTTTCTTT | TRBJ1-1 | . | TRBV19 | .
CASKMRAGEGFNYGYTF | TGTGCCAGCAAAATGCGCGCGGGGGAGGGGTTTAACTATGGCTACACCTTC | TRBJ1-2 | . | TRBV5-4 | few
CASSAGTATEAFF | TGTGCCAGCAGTGCGGGGACAGCCACTGAAGCTTTCTTT | TRBJ1-1 | TRBD1 | TRBV28 | .
CASSQEQRRWNNEQFF | TGTGCCAGCAGCCAAGAGCAGCGGAGGTGGAACAATGAGCAGTTCTTC | TRBJ2-1 | . | TRBV4-2 | few
CASSLEPGAYEQYF | TGTGCCAGCAGCTTAGAACCAGGGGCCTACGAGCAGTACTTC | TRBJ2-7 | . | TRBV7-6 | .
CASNTGTASGNTIYF | TGTGCCAGCAACACAGGGACAGCCTCTGGAAACACCATATATTTT | TRBJ1-3 | TRBD1 | TRBV6-6 | few
CSTQRGGLAFF | TGCAGTACCCAGAGGGGAGGTCTGGCTTTCTTT | TRBJ1-1 | . | TRBV20-1 | .
CASRKQGAGETQYF | TGTGCCAGCAGAAAACAGGGGGCGGGAGAGACCCAGTACTTC | TRBJ2-5 | TRBD1 | TRBV27 | .
CATSEQDRGSYTGELFF | TGTGCCACCAGTGAGCAGGACAGGGGATCTTACACCGGGGAGCTGTTTTTT | TRBJ2-2 | TRBD1 | TRBV24-1 | .
CASSFYVSYNSPLHF | TGTGCCAGCAGCTTCTACGTATCGTATAATTCACCCCTCCACTTT | TRBJ1-6 | . | TRBV5-6 | .
CASSSRLAASYEQYF | TGTGCCAGCAGCTCGAGACTAGCGGCCTCCTACGAGCAGTACTTC | TRBJ2-7 | TRBD2 | TRBV5-4 | .
CASSPDRGQNTEAFF | TGCGCCAGCAGCCCCGACAGGGGACAGAACACTGAAGCTTTCTTT | TRBJ1-1 | TRBD1 | TRBV5-1 | .
CASRVQEERDTQYF | TGTGCCAGCAGGGTGCAGGAGGAGAGAGATACGCAGTATTTT | TRBJ2-3 | . | TRBV13 | .
CASRLAGFYEQYF | TGCGCCAGCAGGCTAGCGGGGTTTTACGAGCAGTACTTC | TRBJ2-7 | TRBD2 | TRBV5-1 | .
CASSPPSTQETQYF | TGTGCCAGCAGTCCCCCTAGTACCCAAGAGACCCAGTACTTC | TRBJ2-5 | . | TRBV28 | .
CSVGRTGDEQYF | TGCAGCGTTGGACGGACAGGGGACGAGCAGTACTTC | TRBJ2-7 | TRBD1 | TRBV29-1 | .
CASSQEASGYYNEQFF | TGCGCCAGCAGCCAAGAGGCTAGCGGATACTACAATGAGCAGTTCTTC | TRBJ2-1 | TRBD2 | TRBV4-1 | .
CASSPTGTGEETQYF | TGTGCCAGCTCACCAACCGGGACAGGGGAAGAGACCCAGTACTTC | TRBJ2-5 | TRBD1 | TRBV18 | once
CASSLTSGDADTQYF | TGTGCCAGCAGTTTAACCAGCGGGGACGCAGATACGCAGTATTTT | TRBJ2-3 | TRBD2 | TRBV28 | .
CSAQQGEKLFF | TGCAGTGCTCAACAGGGGGAAAAACTGTTTTTT | TRBJ1-4 | TRBD1 | TRBV20-1 | once
CASSGQDYNEQFF | TGTGCCAGCAGCGGACAGGATTACAATGAGCAGTTCTTC | TRBJ2-1 | . | TRBV9 | .
CASSLVDSLLEF | TGTGCCAGCAGCTTAGTTGACAGTTTATTGGAATTT | TRBJ1-5 | . | TRBV7-9 | .
CASSLAGGAAEAFF | TGCGCCAGCAGCTTGGCCGGGGGGGCGGCTGAAGCTTTCTTT | TRBJ1-1 | . | TRBV5-1 | .
CAIGTGGTNEKLFF | TGTGCCATCGGGACAGGGGGAACTAATGAAAAACTGTTTTTT | TRBJ1-4 | TRBD1 | TRBV10-3 | .